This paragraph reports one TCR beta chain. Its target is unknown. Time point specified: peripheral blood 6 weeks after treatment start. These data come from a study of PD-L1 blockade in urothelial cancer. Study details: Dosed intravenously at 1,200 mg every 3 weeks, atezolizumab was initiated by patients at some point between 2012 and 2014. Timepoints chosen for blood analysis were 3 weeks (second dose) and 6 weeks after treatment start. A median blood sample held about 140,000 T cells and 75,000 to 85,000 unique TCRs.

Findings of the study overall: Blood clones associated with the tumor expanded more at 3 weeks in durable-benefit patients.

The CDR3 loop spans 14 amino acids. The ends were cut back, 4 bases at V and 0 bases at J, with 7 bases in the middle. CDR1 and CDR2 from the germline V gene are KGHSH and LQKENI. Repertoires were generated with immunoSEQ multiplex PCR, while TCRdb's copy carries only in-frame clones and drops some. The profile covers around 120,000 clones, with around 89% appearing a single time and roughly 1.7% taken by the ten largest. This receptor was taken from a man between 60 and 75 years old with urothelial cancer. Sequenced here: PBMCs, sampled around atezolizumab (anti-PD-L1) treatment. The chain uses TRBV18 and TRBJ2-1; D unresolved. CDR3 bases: TGTGCCAGCTCACACGGTAGCTCCTACAATGAGCAGTTCTTC. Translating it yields CASSHGSSYNEQFF. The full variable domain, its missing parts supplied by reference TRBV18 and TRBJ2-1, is NAGVMQNPRHLVRRRGQEARLRCSPMKGHSHVYWYRQLPEEGLKFMVYLQKENIIDESGMPKERFSAEFPKEGPSILRIQQVVRGDSAAYFCASSHGSSYNEQFFGPGTRLTVL.